The entry that follows covers one TCR beta chain sequence. This sample stems from a study of blood T cell repertoires in COVID-19. In the study overall: The United States, Italy and Spain provided the acute and convalescent COVID-19 samples.

Authors' processing steps: Reference gene primer amplification in the assay estimated nucleated cell counts. Sequenced by immunoSEQ multiplex PCR; TCRdb stores in-frame clones only, minus some. The D gene and trimming were derived from the DNA, and the V and J assignments and clone size from that table. The table has 120,000 to 150,000 clones, approximately 90% seen once. The receptor comes from a woman between 50 and 59 years old with acute or convalescent COVID-19. Sample: peripheral blood.

CDR3 protein: CASSQEHSLNEKLFF. The CDR3 DNA follows: TGCGCCAGCAGCCAAGAGCACAGTCTTAATGAAAAACTGTTTTTT. The chain recombines TRBV4-1 with TRBJ1-4; no definite D call. The ends were cut back, 0 bases at V and 4 bases at J, with 9 bases in the middle. The CDR3 is 15 amino acids. The germline V gene has CDR1 MGHRA and CDR2 YSYEKL.